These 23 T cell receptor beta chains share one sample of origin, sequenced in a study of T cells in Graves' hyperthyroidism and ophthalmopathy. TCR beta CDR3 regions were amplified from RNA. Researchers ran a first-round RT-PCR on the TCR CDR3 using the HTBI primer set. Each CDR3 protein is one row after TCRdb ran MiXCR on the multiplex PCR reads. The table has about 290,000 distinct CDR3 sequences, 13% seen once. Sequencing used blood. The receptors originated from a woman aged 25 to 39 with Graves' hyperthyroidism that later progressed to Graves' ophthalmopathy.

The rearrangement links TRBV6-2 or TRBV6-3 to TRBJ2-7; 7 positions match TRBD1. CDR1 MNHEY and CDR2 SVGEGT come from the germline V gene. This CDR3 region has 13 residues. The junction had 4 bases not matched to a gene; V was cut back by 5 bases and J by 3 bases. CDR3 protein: CASSRDSLYEQYF. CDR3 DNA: TGTGCCAGCAGTCGGGACAGCCTCTACGAGCAGTACTTC.

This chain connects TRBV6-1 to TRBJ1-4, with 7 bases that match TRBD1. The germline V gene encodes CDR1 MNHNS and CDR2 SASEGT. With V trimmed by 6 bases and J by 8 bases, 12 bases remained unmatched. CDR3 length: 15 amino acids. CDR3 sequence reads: CASSLTGWNGEKLFF. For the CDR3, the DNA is TGTGCCAGCAGCCTGACAGGGTGGAATGGAGAAAAACTGTTTTTT.

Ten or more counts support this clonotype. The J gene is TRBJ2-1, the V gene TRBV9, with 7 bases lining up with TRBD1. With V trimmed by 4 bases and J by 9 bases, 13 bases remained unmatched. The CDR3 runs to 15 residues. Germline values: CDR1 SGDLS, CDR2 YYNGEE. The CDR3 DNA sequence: TGTGCCAGCAGCCCAGAGTTCAGACAGGGAGCTGAGCAGTTCTTC. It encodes CASSPEFRQGAEQFF.

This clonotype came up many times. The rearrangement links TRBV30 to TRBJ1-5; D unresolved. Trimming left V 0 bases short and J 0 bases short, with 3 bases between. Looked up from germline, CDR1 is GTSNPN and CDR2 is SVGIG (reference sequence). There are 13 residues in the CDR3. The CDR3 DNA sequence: TGTGCCTGGAGTGTTAATAGCAATCAGCCCCAGCATTTT. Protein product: CAWSVNSNQPQHF. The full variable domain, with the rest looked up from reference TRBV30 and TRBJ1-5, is SQTIHQWPATLVQPVGSPLSLECTVEGTSNPNLYWYRQAAGRGLQLLFYSVGIGQISSEVPQNLSASRPQDRQFILSSKKLLLSDSGFYLCAWSVNSNQPQHFGDGTRLSIL.

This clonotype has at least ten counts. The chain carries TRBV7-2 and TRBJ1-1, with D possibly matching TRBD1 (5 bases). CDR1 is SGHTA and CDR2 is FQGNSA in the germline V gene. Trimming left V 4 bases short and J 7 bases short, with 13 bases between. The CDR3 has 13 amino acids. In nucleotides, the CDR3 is TGTGCCAGCAGCTACGGGGGGGGATATGAAGCTTTCTTT. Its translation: CASSYGGGYEAFF.

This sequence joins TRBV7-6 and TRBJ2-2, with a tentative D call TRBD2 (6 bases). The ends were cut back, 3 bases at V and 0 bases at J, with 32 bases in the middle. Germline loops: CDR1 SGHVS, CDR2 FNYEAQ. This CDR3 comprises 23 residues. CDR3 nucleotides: TGTGCCAGCAGCTTTCCGGTCACCCCGGGGGACCCCTCTACCAAAACGAACACCGGGGAGCTGTTTTTT. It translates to CASSFPVTPGDPSTKTNTGELFF.

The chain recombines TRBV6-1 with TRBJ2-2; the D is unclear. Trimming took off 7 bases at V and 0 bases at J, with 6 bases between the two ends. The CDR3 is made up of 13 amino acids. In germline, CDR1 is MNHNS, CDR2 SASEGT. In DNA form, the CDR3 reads TGTGCCAGCACTCCCACGAACACCGGGGAGCTGTTTTTT. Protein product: CASTPTNTGELFF.

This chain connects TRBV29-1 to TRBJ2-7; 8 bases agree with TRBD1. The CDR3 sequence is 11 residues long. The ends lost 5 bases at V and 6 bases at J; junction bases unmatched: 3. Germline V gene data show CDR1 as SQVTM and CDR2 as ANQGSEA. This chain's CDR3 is CSVLDRGEQYF. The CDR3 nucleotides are TGCAGCGTTCTTGACAGGGGCGAGCAGTACTTC.

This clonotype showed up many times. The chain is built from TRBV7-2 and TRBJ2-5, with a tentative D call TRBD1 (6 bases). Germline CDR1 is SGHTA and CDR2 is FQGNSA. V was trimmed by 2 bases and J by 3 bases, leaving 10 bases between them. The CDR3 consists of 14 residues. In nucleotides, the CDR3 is TGTGCCAGCAGCTTACAGGGGAAGGAAGAGACCCAGTACTTC. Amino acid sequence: CASSLQGKEETQYF. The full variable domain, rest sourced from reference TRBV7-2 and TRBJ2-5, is GAGVSQSPSNKVTEKGKDVELRCDPISGHTALYWYRQSLGQGLEFLIYFQGNSAPDKSGLPSDRFSAERTGGSVSTLTIQRTQQEDSAVYLCASSLQGKEETQYFGPGTRLLVL.

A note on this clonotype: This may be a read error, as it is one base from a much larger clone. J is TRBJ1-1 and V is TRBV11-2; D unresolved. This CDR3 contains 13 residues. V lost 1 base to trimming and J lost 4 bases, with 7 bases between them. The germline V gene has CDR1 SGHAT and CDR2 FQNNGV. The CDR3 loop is CASSLGPGTEAFF. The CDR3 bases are TGTGCCAGCAGCTTAGGGCCGGGCACTGAAGCTTTCTTT.

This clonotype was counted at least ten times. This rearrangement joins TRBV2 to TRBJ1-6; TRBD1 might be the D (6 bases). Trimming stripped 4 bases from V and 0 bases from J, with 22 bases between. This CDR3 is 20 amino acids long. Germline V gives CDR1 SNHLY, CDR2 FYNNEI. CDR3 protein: CASSVLPGHPSSSYNSPLHF. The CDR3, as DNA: TGTGCCAGCAGTGTACTCCCGGGACACCCGTCGAGCTCCTATAATTCACCCCTCCACTTT.

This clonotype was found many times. The CDR3 coding sequence is TGCAGCGACCCGACTAGAGCGGCCTGCTCCTACGAGCAGTACTTC. Translation gives CSDPTRAACSYEQYF. The chain uses TRBV29-1 and TRBJ2-7, with D tentatively TRBD2 (6 bases). The CDR3 covers 15 residues. The V end was cut by 7 bases, the J end by 0 bases, with 19 bases between. Germline V lookup: CDR1 SQVTM, CDR2 ANQGSEA.

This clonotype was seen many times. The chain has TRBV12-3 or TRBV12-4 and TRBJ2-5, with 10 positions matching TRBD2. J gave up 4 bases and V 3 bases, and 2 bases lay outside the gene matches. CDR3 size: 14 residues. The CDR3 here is CASSLSSGGETQYF. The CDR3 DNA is TGTGCCAGCAGTTTGTCTAGCGGGGGAGAGACCCAGTACTTC.

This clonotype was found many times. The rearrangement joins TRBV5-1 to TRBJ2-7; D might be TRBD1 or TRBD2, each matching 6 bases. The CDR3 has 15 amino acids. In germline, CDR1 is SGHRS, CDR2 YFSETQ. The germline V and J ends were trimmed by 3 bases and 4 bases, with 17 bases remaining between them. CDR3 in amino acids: CASSSGPRGGYEQYF. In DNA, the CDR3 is TGCGCCAGCAGCTCAGGACCCAGGGGAGGTTACGAGCAGTACTTC. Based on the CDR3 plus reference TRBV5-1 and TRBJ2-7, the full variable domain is KAGVTQTPRYLIKTRGQQVTLSCSPISGHRSVSWYQQTPGQGLQFLFEYFSETQRNKGNFPGRFSGRQFSNSRSEMNVSTLELGDSALYLCASSSGPRGGYEQYFGPGTRLTVT.

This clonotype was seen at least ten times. The CDR3 protein is CASSRIFGQGNEQYF. CDR3 DNA: TGTGCCAGCAGCCGCATCTTCGGACAGGGGAACGAGCAGTACTTC. V gene TRBV4-2 combines with J gene TRBJ2-7; 9 positions agree with TRBD1. The trim removed 4 bases at V and 5 bases at J, leaving 9 bases unmatched. The CDR3 has 15 amino acids. Per the germline V gene, CDR1 is LGHNA and CDR2 is YNFKEQ.

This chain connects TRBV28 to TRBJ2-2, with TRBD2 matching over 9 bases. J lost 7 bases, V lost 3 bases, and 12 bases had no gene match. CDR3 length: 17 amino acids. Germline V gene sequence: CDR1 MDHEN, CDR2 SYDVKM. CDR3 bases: TGTGCCAGCAGTTTTGGGTCGGCGGGAGGGCCGGTCGGGGAGCTGTTTTTT. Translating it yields CASSFGSAGGPVGELFF. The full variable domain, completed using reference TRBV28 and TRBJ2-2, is DVKVTQSSRYLVKRTGEKVFLECVQDMDHENMFWYRQDPGLGLRLIYFSYDVKMKEKGDIPEGYSVSREKKERFSLILESASTNQTSMYLCASSFGSAGGPVGELFFGEGSRLTVL.

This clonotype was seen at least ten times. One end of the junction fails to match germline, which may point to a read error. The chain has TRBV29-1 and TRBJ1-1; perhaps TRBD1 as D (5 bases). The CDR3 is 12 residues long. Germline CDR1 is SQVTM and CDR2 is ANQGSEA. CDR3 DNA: TGCAGCGTCGAAGGAAGGGGAACTGAAGCTTTCTTT. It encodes CSVEGRGTEAFF.

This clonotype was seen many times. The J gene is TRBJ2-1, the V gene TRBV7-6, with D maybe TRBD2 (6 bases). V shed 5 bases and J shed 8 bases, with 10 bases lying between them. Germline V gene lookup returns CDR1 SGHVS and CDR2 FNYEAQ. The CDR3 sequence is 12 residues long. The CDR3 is CASSPRDYEQFF. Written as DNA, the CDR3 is TGTGCCAGCAGCCCGAGGGACTATGAGCAGTTCTTC.

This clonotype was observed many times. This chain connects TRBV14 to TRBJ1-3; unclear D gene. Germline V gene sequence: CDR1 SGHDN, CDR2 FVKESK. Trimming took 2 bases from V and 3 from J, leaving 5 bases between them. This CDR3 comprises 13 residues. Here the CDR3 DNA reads TGTGCCAGCAGCCAAACGAGTGGAAACACCATATATTTT. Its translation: CASSQTSGNTIYF.

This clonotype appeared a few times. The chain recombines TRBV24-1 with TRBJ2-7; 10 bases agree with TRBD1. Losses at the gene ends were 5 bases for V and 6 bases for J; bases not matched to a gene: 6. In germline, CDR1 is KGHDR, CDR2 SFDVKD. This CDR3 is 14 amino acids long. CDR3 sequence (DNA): TGTGCCACCAGTGGGGACAGGGGACAGAGCGAGCAGTACTTC. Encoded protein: CATSGDRGQSEQYF.

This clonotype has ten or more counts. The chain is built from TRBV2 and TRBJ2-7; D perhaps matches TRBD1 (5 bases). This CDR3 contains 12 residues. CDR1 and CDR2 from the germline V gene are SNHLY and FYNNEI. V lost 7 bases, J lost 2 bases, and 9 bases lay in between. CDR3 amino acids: CASTRQPYEQYF. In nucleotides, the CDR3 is TGTGCCAGCACTAGACAGCCCTACGAGCAGTACTTC.

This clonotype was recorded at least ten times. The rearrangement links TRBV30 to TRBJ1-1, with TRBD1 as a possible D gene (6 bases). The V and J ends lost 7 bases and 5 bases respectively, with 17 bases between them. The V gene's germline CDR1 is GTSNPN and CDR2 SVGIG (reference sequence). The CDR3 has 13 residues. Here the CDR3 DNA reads TGTGCCTCCGATGGGGAGGGGACAACTGAAGCTTTCTTT. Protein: CASDGEGTTEAFF.

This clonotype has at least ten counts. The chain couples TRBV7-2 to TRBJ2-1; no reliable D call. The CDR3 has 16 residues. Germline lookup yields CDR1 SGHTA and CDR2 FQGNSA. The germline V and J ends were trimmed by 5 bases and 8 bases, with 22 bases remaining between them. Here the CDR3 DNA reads TGTGCCAGCAGCCCCTTAGAGGAGAGAATTTCCGATGAGCAGTTCTTC. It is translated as CASSPLEERISDEQFF.